This T cell receptor beta chain was sequenced in a study of blood T cell repertoires in COVID-19 (TCRdb year 2020). Context from the whole study: Samples covering the acute and convalescent phases of COVID-19 were provided by collaborators in the United States, Italy and Spain. Subjects who had been exposed to COVID-19, were actively infected with it, or had recovered from it provided the deeply sampled blood TCRbeta repertoires that made up the dataset. Samples came from the ongoing ImmuneRACE study (first 160 participants) plus 1,254 subjects from 6 global collaborators. The repertoires were released in a freely available public database meant as a resource for research on the immune response to SARS-CoV-2. Sample metadata almost always included a de-identified subject ID, COVID-19 status, age in years and sex. HLA class I and class II types, where available, came from metadata supplied by the sample provider rather than from assay-based typing. The prospective study material was composed of cDNA or gDNA derived from T cells, B-cell-depleted T cells, or PBMCs.

The immunoSEQ Assay, a bias-controlled multiplex PCR, was used to amplify TCRbeta CDR3 regions from genomic DNA. In the original analysis: Nucleated cell counts per sample were estimated from amplification of reference gene primers within the assay. To quantify the absolute abundance of each unique TCRbeta CDR3 rearrangement, sequence reads were collapsed and filtered. For each sample, productive Simpson clonality was calculated as the square root of Simpson's diversity index across productive rearrangements. What TCRdb holds here is the immuneACCESS table cut down to in-frame rearrangements. Part of the clones is not present; checked against another copy, under half of the missing clones reflect an unresolved V gene, and the others are unexplained. V, J and clone size derive from that table, while D and trimming were established from the DNA sequence. The sample table lists roughly 53,000 clones, about 88% of them with a count of one. Approximately 17% of the sample goes to the ten largest clones.

In regard to this clone: Its antigen has not been determined. Per-base qualities were not stored, and no clone one base away is much larger.

Each collaborating institution followed its own protocols to collect whole blood in K2EDTA tubes. For TCRbeta analysis, collaborator samples were shipped as frozen whole blood, as isolated PBMCs, or as DNA extracted from either sample type. Paper-wide results and their limitations: How much clinical and demographic metadata was included differed by source and by participant, and the metadata was provided uncurated.

The sequenced sample consisted of peripheral blood. This receptor was obtained from a man between 65 and 80 years old with active COVID-19.

The nucleotides read TGTGCCAGCAGGTGGGGCTCTTTACTGGTTAATGAGCAGTTCTTC. Translated, this gives CASRWGSLLVNEQFF. The rearranged segments are TRBV6-5 and TRBJ2-1; 5 matching bases give a weak D call of TRBD1. Trimming at the junction amounts to 6 bases on V and 7 bases on J, and the germline ends lie 19 bases apart. Its CDR3 holds 15 amino acids, cysteine through phenylalanine. CDR3 DNA only is kept here, 45 bases in frame from base 1. According to the germline V gene, CDR1 reads MNHEY and CDR2 reads SVGAGI.